These T cell receptor beta chains were read from a single sample in a study of OX40 agonist ivuxolimab in advanced cancers. Sequenced by immunoSEQ multiplex PCR; TCRdb stores in-frame clones only, minus some. The table lists tens of thousands of clones, around 90% of them singletons, with 18% in the top ten. Source: CD4+ or CD8+ T cells sorted from blood, taken in a trial of the OX40 agonist ivuxolimab. Receptors were obtained from an adult with an advanced solid tumor such as melanoma, head and neck, liver or kidney cancer. Each CDR3 is given without its conserved first and last residue.

TRBV19	ASSITGYNSPLH
TRBV9	ASSDWTGNNEQF
TRBV4-1	ASSQDFPGPYEQF
TRBV4-1	ASSQGVNQPQH
TRBV7-6	ASSTPVTSKDTQY
TRBV28	ASSGEGKYQPQH
TRBV4-2	ASSQVATGAHEQY
TRBV2	ASSDPGQGADTQY
TRBV5-4	ASSLSGLVLPDTQY
TRBV29-1	SVGASGETQY
TRBV5-6	ASSQGQGYTEAF
TRBV9	ASSAQGASQPQH
TRBV7-2	ASSFTQGANEKLF
TRBV28	ASSPQTAPNEKLF
TRBV6-6	ASSTQGEAQH
TRBV6-6	ASGNSYEQY
TRBV5-4	AGSPDSYEQY
TRBV7-9	ASSLSDSYEQY
TRBV9	ASSVVVNTEAF
TRBV27	ASSRRGEADTQY
TRBV5-1	ASSLGQGAYNEQF
TRBV5-1	ASSDWDRAAYNEQF
TRBV14	ASSQEGAGISTDTQY
TRBV6-5	ASIWAGGDSIEAF
TRBV9	ASSVGWGLSEKLF
TRBV5-6	ASSRGQGNHQPQH
TRBV6-5	ASTSGGGGTDTQY
TRBV12-2	ASRYHGSLFTDTQY
TRBV28	ATLPDTGGNTIY
TRBV28	ASSGRQGSYYGYT
TRBV19	ASSSQGGQYNSPLH
TRBV29-1	SVAASTYEQY
TRBV30	AWIWGEGAF
TRBV28	ASSFEVGGTHPTEAF
TRBV19	ASSSWLKSVMNTEAF
TRBV6-5	ASSYGSDYGYT
TRBV28	ASSSRGRTDTQY
TRBV6-1	ASRSTVTTNEKLF
TRBV5-6	ASSWMNTEAF
TRBV5-3	ARSLEGDYGYT
TRBV7-3	ASSLPTGTGELF
TRBV5-1	ASKTGTGLNYGYT
TRBV9	ASSVAGGRNQETQY
TRBV15	ATSRRRQGGTEAF
TRBV4-3	ASSSEGFGTEAF
TRBV4-3	ASSPGGGRLSGELF